These 5 T cell receptor beta chains came from one sample sequenced in a study of shared clonotypes between healthy human individuals (dated by TCRdb to 2020 to 2021). Library generation was performed with the immunoSEQ multiplex PCR assay. Entries here come from immuneACCESS through TCRdb and include only in-frame sequences with V and J called. Some clones fail to appear in such tables; in the studies checked, an unresolved V gene covers under half of the shortfall, and the cause of the remainder is unknown. Within this sample are fewer than 650,000 clones, with 60% to 85% of them counted one time only. Together, the top ten hold over 10% of the sample. The material sequenced was PBMCs. These receptors were collected from a woman aged 40 to 50 in good health. Some clones in this sample may be carry-over from other donors' samples.

The CDR3 reads CASSGTTNEKLFF. In DNA, the CDR3 is TGTGCCAGTAGTGGGACAACTAATGAAAAACTGTTTTTT. This sequence joins TRBV19 and TRBJ1-4; D not certain. Germline CDR1 is LNHDA and CDR2 is SQIVND (reference sequence). The CDR3 has 13 amino acids. Trimming took off 5 bases at V and 0 bases at J, with 4 bases between the two ends.

The V call is TRBV28, the J call TRBJ2-5; 8 bases are a match to TRBD1. Germline V lookup: CDR1 MDHEN, CDR2 SYDVKM. The length of the CDR3 is 14 residues. Trimming cost V 5 bases and J 2 bases; bases outside gene matches: 4. The CDR3 DNA reads TGTGCCAGCAGTGTCAGGGGGCGGCAAGAGACCCAGTACTTC. It yields the protein CASSVRGRQETQYF.

This clone was counted a few times. This rearrangement joins TRBV7-2 to TRBJ1-1; TRBD1 matches 10 bases. Germline CDR1 and CDR2: SGHTA and FQGNSA. V was pared by 5 bases and J by 9 bases, with 6 bases of the junction left unmatched. The CDR3 is 13 residues long. The CDR3 here is CASSPAGQGKAFF. Here the CDR3 DNA reads TGTGCCAGCAGCCCAGCGGGACAGGGGAAAGCTTTCTTT.

This sequence joins TRBV18 and TRBJ1-2; D not resolved. The CDR3 length is 13 residues. Trimming shortened V by 6 bases and J by 4 bases, and 12 bases separated the two germline ends. CDR1 and CDR2 (germline): KGHSH, LQKENI. DNA of the CDR3: TGTGCCAGCTCTCCCGGGAGCGCCTATGGCTACACCTTC. Its protein is CASSPGSAYGYTF.

This clone has only one observation. V is TRBV4-3 and J is TRBJ1-2; no clear D gene. Germline V CDR1 and CDR2: LGHNA, YSLEER. V lost 5 bases and J lost 4, with 20 bases in between. There are 16 residues in the CDR3. CDR3 sequence (DNA): TGCGCCAGCAGCTCAGGTATACGTCGAAAGACCTATGGCTACACCTTC. Protein sequence: CASSSGIRRKTYGYTF.